This record covers a single T cell receptor beta chain. The entry originates in a study of blood T cell repertoires in COVID-19. Study-wide context: In each case, the material was cDNA or gDNA derived from T cells, B-cell-depleted T cells, or PBMCs.

With V trimmed by 4 bases and J by 1 base, 2 bases remained unmatched. Germline lookup yields CDR1 SGDLS and CDR2 YYNGEE. The CDR3 totals 15 residues. The data were produced by immunoSEQ multiplex PCR, yet TCRdb's version contains in-frame clones alone and is incomplete. Seen here are 250,000 to 300,000 clones, approximately 83% observed once, and the top ten hold roughly 3.2%. Symptom resolution, clearance, or two negative PCRs marked the recovered donors of Cohort 3. The sequenced sample consisted of PBMCs or T cells enriched from blood (not recorded which). The receptor was isolated from a man aged 50-60 years who had recovered from COVID-19. The rearrangement uses TRBV9 and TRBJ2-6; 7 positions match TRBD1. This CDR3 reads CASSSGGSGANVLTF. The CDR3 DNA sequence: TGTGCCAGCAGCTCAGGGGGTTCTGGGGCCAACGTCCTGACTTTC.